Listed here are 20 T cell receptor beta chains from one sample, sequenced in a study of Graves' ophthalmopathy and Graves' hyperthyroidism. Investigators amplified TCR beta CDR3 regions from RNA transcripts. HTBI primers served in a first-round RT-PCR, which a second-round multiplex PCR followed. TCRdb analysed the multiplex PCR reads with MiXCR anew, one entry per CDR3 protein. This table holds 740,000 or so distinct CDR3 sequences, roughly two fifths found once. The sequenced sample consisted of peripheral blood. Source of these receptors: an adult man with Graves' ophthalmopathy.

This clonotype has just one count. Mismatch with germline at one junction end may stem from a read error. The CDR3 DNA follows: TGTGCCAGCAGTTTCCCGGGGGGCGGTCAGCCCCAGCATTTT. Amino acid sequence: CASSFPGGGQPQHF. The rearrangement joins TRBV24-1 to TRBJ1-5, with a weak D call TRBD1 (6 bases). Germline lookup yields CDR1 KGHDR and CDR2 SFDVKD. The CDR3 is 14 residues long.

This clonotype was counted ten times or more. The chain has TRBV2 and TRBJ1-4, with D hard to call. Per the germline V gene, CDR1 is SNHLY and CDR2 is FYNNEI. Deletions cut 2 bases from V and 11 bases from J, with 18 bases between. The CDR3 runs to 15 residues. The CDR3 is CASSETGLPDMKLFF. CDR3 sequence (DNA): TGTGCCAGCAGTGAAACTGGGTTGCCGGATATGAAACTGTTTTTT. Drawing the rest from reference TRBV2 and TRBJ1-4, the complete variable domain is EPEVTQTPSHQVTQMGQEVILRCVPISNHLYFYWYRQILGQKVEFLVSFYNNEISEKSEIFDDQFSVERPDGSNFTLKIRSTKLEDSAMYFCASSETGLPDMKLFFGSGTQLSVL.

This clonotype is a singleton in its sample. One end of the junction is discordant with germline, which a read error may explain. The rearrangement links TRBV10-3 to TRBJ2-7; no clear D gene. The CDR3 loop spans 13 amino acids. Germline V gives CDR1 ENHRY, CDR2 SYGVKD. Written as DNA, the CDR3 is TGTGCCAGCAGTTACTCCAGTTTCTACGAGCAGTACTTC. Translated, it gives CASSYSSFYEQYF.

CDR3 DNA: TGTGCCATCAGTCTCCGGGACCCTCGGGAGCCCCAGCATTTT. Translated, it gives CAISLRDPREPQHF. The chain employs TRBV10-3 and TRBJ1-5, with D maybe TRBD1 (5 bases). The V gene lost 5 bases and the J gene lost 8 bases, with 16 bases spanning the gap. Germline lookup yields CDR1 ENHRY and CDR2 SYGVKD. This CDR3 contains 14 residues.

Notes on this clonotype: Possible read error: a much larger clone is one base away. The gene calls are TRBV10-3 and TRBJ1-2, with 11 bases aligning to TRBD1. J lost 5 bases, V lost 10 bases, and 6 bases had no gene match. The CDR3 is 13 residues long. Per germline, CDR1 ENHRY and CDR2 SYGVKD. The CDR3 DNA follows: TGTGCCAGCAGGGGACAGGGGGAATATGGCTACACCTTC. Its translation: CASRGQGEYGYTF.

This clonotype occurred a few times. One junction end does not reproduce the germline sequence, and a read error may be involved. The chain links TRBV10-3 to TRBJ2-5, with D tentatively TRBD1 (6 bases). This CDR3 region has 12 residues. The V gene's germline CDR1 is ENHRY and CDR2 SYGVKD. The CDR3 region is CAISEFRDTEFF. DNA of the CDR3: TGTGCCATCAGTGAGTTCCGGGACACTGAGTTCTTC.

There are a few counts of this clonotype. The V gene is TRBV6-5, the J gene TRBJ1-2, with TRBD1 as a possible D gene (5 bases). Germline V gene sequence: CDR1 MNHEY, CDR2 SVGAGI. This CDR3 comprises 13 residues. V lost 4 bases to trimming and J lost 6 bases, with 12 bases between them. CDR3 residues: CASSFTGTDGYTF. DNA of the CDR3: TGTGCCAGCAGTTTCACCGGGACTGATGGCTACACCTTC.

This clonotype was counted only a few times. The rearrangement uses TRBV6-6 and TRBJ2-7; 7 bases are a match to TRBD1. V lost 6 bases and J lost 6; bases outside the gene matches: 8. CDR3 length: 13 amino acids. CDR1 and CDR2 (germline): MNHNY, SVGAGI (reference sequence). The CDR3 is CASRQGFQGEQYF. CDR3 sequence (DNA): TGTGCCAGCAGACAGGGGTTTCAGGGCGAGCAGTACTTC.

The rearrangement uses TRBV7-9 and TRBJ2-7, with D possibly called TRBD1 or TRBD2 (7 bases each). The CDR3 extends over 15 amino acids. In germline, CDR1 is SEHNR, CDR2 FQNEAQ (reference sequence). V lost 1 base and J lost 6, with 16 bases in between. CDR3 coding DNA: TGTGCCAGCAGCTTAGGGGGAGGGGGCTCTCTCGAGCAGTACTTC. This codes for CASSLGGGGSLEQYF.

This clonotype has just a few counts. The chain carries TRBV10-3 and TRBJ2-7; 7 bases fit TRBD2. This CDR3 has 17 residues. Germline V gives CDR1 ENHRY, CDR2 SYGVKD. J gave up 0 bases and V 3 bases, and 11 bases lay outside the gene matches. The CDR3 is CAISEGPGGGFSYEQYF. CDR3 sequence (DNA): TGTGCCATCAGTGAAGGTCCCGGGGGAGGGTTCTCCTACGAGCAGTACTTC.

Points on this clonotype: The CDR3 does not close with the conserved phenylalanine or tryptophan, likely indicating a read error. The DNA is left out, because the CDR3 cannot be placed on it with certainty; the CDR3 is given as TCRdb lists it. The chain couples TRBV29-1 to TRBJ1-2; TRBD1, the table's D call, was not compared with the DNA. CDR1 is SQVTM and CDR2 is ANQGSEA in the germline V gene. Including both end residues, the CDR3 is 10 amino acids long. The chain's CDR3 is CSVEWGGYCS.

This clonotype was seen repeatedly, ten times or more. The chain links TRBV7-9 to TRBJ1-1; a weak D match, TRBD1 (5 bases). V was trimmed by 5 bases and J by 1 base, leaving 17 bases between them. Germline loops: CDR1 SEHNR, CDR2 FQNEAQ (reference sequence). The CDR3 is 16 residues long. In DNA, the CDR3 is TGTGCCAGCAGCCCAATTGGCGGGACGGAGAACACTGAAGCTTTCTTT. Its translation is CASSPIGGTENTEAFF. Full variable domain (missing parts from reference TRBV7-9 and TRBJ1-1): DTGVSQNPRHKITKRGQNVTFRCDPISEHNRLYWYRQTLGQGPEFLTYFQNEAQLEKSRLLSDRFSAERPKGSFSTLEIQRTEQGDSAMYLCASSPIGGTENTEAFFGQGTRLTVV.

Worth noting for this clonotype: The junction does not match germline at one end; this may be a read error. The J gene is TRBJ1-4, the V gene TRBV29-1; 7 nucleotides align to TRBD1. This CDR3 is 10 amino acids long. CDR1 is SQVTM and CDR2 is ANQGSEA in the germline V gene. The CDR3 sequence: CSVDPADRVF. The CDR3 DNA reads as TGCAGCGTTGACCCCGCCGACAGGGTATTT.

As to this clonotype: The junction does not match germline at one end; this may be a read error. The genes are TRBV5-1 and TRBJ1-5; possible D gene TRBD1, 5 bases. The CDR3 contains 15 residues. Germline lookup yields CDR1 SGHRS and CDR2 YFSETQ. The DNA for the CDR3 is TGTGCCAGCAGCTTTCGGGGCAGTAAAAATCAGCCCCAGCATTTT. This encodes CASSFRGSKNQPQHF.

CDR3 nucleotides: TGTGCCAGCAGCCAGACAGCGGGGCCTCAAGAGACCCAGTACTTC. This translates into CASSQTAGPQETQYF. The chain couples TRBV7-9 to TRBJ2-5, with 7 positions matching TRBD2. The junction had 8 bases not matched to a gene; V was cut back by 5 bases and J by 2 bases. The CDR3 is 15 amino acids. Germline values: CDR1 SEHNR, CDR2 FQNEAQ (reference sequence).

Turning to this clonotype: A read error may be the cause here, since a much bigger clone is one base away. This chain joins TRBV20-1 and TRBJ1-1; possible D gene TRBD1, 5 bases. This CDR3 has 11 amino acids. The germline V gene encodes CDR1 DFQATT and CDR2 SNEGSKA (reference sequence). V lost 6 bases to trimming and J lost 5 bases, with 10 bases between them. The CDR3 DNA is TGCAGTGCGGCCAAGGGGACTGAAGCTTTCTTT. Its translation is CSAAKGTEAFF.

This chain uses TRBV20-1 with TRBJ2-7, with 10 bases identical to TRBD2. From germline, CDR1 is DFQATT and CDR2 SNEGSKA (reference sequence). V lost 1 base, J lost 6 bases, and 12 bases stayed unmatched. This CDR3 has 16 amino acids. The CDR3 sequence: CSARGPAGGRKVEQYF. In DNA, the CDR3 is TGCAGTGCTAGAGGTCCAGCGGGGGGGCGGAAGGTCGAGCAGTACTTC.

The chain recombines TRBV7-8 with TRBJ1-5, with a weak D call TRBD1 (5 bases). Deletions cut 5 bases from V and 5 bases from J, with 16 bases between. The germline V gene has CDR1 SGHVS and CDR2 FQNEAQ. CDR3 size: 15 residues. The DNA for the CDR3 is TGTGCCAGCAGCCGGGGGAACGGTCCCCATCAGCCCCAGCATTTT. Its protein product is CASSRGNGPHQPQHF.

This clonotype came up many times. The CDR3 reads CSARGGNGNYGYTF. The CDR3 DNA reads as TGCAGTGCTAGGGGAGGGAATGGAAACTATGGCTACACCTTC. The chain joins TRBV20-1 to TRBJ1-2; D not certain. This CDR3 region has 14 residues. Germline CDR1 DFQATT, CDR2 SNEGSKA (reference sequence). V gave up 3 bases and J gave up 2 bases, with 13 bases separating them.

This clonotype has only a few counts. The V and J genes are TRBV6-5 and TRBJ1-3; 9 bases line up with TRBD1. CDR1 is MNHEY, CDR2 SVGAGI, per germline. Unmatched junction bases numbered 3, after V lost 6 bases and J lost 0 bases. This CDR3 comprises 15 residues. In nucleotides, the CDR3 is TGTGCCAGCAGCCGGGACAGGGCCTCTGGAAACACCATATATTTT. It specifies CASSRDRASGNTIYF.